This T cell receptor beta chain is from a study of identical twins. Study observations and caveats: Clonotypes of the beta chain that were abundant in cord blood carried fewer insertions (memory repertoires showed none). Rather than following the same donors, the conclusions depended on cross-sectional statistical analysis. Out-of-frame alpha sequences common to twins exhibited a surplus of low generation probability.

As concerns this clonotype: The antigen is not known.

V was shortened by 6 bases and J by 2 bases, with 16 bases between the two germline ends. CDR1 and CDR2 (germline): SGDLS, YYNGEE. The CDR3 has 15 amino acids. A universal primer site was created by template switching, with the cDNA bearing unique molecular identifiers. From the 5' RACE reads, TCRdb called clonotypes with MiXCR, one entry per CDR3 protein. The table records some 570,000 distinct CDR3 sequences, about a fifth of them present only once. In addition, the sample was reused for a study of yellow fever vaccine responses in identical twins.

The receptor's source is a woman between 18 and 29 years old in good health. The sequencing sample was made of CD4+ T cells sorted from blood. The V and J genes are TRBV9 and TRBJ2-3; D may be TRBD2 (5 bases). For the CDR3, the DNA is TGTGCCAGCAACCCCTCAGAGGGATACACAGATACGCAGTATTTT. It yields the protein CASNPSEGYTDTQYF.